These 21 T cell receptor beta chains were all obtained from the same sample, sequenced in a study of T cell responses to AZD1222 COVID-19 vaccine. TCRdb keeps only in-frame clones here, not all; method: immunoSEQ multiplex PCR. Of some 130,000 clones listed, 90% to 95% were seen once; the top ten hold around 6.5%. The sample consisted of peripheral blood, taken 28 days after the second AZD1222 dose. These receptors came from an adult who received the AZD1222 COVID-19 vaccine.

The rearrangement joins TRBV29-1 to TRBJ2-7; D is uncertain. CDR3 length: 10 residues. Germline V lookup: CDR1 SQVTM, CDR2 ANQGSEA. V lost 7 bases, J lost 3 bases, and 7 bases lay in between. Written as DNA, the CDR3 is TGCAGCGCTGGGGACTACGAGCAGTACTTC. Protein sequence: CSAGDYEQYF.

This chain uses TRBV6-5 with TRBJ1-4; TRBD1 aligns across 7 bases. The V gene end was trimmed by 6 bases and the J gene end by 14 bases; junction bases not matched to a gene: 15. This CDR3 has 14 residues. Germline V gene lookup returns CDR1 MNHEY and CDR2 SVGAGI. Here the CDR3 reads CASSQYRGSGLLFF. CDR3 DNA sequence: TGTGCCAGCAGCCAATACAGGGGTTCGGGGTTGCTGTTTTTT.

This clone was counted a single time. The chain employs TRBV12-5 and TRBJ1-2; no clear D gene. The V gene's germline CDR1 is LGHNT and CDR2 FRNRAP. This CDR3 has 12 amino acids. V was trimmed by 3 bases and J by 3 bases, leaving 5 bases between them. The CDR3 nucleotides read TGTGCTAGTGGTTTCCCTTACTATGGCTACACCTTC. Residues: CASGFPYYGYTF. The full variable domain, completed using reference TRBV12-5 and TRBJ1-2, is DARVTQTPRHKVTEMGQEVTMRCQPILGHNTVFWYRQTMMQGLELLAYFRNRAPLDDSGMPKDRFSAEMPDATLATLKIQPSEPRDSAVYFCASGFPYYGYTFGSGTRLTVV.

The J gene is TRBJ1-6, the V gene TRBV6-2 or TRBV6-3; possible D gene TRBD1, 5 bases. This CDR3 region has 17 residues. Trimming took 2 bases from V and 7 from J, leaving 18 bases between them. Germline V CDR1 and CDR2: MNHEY, SVGEGT. CDR3 amino acids: CASSYGVSGRANSPLHF. DNA for the CDR3: TGTGCCAGCAGTTACGGGGTATCGGGACGGGCAAATTCACCCCTCCACTTT.

V gene TRBV5-1 combines with J gene TRBJ1-5, with TRBD1 matching over 7 bases. CDR1 is SGHRS and CDR2 is YFSETQ in the germline V gene. The CDR3 sequence is 15 residues long. Trimming removed 3 bases from V and 0 bases from J; junction bases left unmatched: 3. CDR3 region: CASSWGTASNQPQHF. The CDR3 DNA reads as TGCGCCAGCAGCTGGGGGACAGCTAGCAATCAGCCCCAGCATTTT.

The genes are TRBV24-1 and TRBJ1-2, with TRBD1 as a possible D gene (6 bases). Germline lookup yields CDR1 KGHDR and CDR2 SFDVKD. There are 13 residues in the CDR3. V was pared by 7 bases and J by 6 bases, with 14 bases between. The CDR3 nucleotides read TGTGCCACCAGGGGTCAGGGGTTCGATGGCTACACCTTC. Encoded protein: CATRGQGFDGYTF.

V usage is TRBV19 and J usage is TRBJ2-6; D possibly corresponds to TRBD1 (6 bases). Germline V gene sequence: CDR1 LNHDA, CDR2 SQIVND (reference sequence). The CDR3 contains 17 residues. V was trimmed by 1 base and J by 1 base, leaving 11 bases between them. The CDR3 region has the DNA TGTGCCAGTAGTATAGTTCGGGACACTTCTGGGGCCAACGTCCTGACTTTC. Translation gives CASSIVRDTSGANVLTF.

The gene calls are TRBV19 and TRBJ1-1, with D possibly being TRBD1 (5 bases). Per germline, CDR1 LNHDA and CDR2 SQIVND (reference sequence). The CDR3 is 19 amino acids. Trimming cost V 6 bases and J 0 bases, with 26 bases left between them. The CDR3 region is CASSLWGWDLGSMNTEAFF. CDR3 bases: TGTGCCAGTAGCCTTTGGGGTTGGGACTTAGGATCTATGAACACTGAAGCTTTCTTT.

This clone was seen more than once but under ten times. CDR3 nucleotide sequence: TGTGCCAGCAGCGACACAGAACAAGAGACCCAGTACTTC. Translation gives CASSDTEQETQYF. The chain joins TRBV6-6 to TRBJ2-5; D is ambiguous. The V gene lost 6 bases and the J gene lost 2 bases, with 10 bases spanning the gap. This CDR3 comprises 13 residues. Per the germline V gene, CDR1 is MNHNY and CDR2 is SVGAGI (reference sequence).

The V call is TRBV3-1 (or the pseudogene TRBV3-2), the J call TRBJ1-5; D possibly corresponds to TRBD1 (6 bases). Germline assignment: CDR1 LGHDT and CDR2 YNNKEL (reference sequence). The germline V and J ends were trimmed by 1 base and 1 base, with 17 bases remaining between them. The CDR3 totals 18 residues. CDR3 sequence (DNA): TGTGCCAGCAGCCAAGGAGGAACAGGGTTGTGGAGCAATCAGCCCCAGCATTTT. Translated: CASSQGGTGLWSNQPQHF.

The chain is built from TRBV5-1 and TRBJ2-2, with D uncertain. V was cut by 5 bases and J by 1 base, with 6 bases left in between. The CDR3 extends over 13 amino acids. CDR1 is SGHRS, CDR2 YFSETQ, per germline. CDR3 in DNA: TGCGCCAGCAGGACGGGGAACACCGGGGAGCTGTTTTTT. Translation: CASRTGNTGELFF. Supplemented by reference TRBV5-1 and TRBJ2-2, the full variable domain reads KAGVTQTPRYLIKTRGQQVTLSCSPISGHRSVSWYQQTPGQGLQFLFEYFSETQRNKGNFPGRFSGRQFSNSRSEMNVSTLELGDSALYLCASRTGNTGELFFGEGSRLTVL.

This chain joins TRBV9 and TRBJ2-7, with 9 bases aligning to TRBD1. The CDR3 sequence is 14 residues long. Per germline, CDR1 SGDLS and CDR2 YYNGEE. The V segment lost 3 bases and the J segment 3 bases; nucleotides outside the gene matches: 4. CDR3 DNA: TGTGCCAGCAGCGAGACAGGGGGTGGCTACGAGCAGTACTTC. It yields the protein CASSETGGGYEQYF.

The V gene is TRBV12-3 or TRBV12-4, the J gene TRBJ2-3; TRBD1 might be the D (6 bases). The CDR3 totals 11 residues. V lost 5 bases and J lost 8, with 8 bases in between. The CDR3 sequence: CASSGQRTQYF. The DNA of the CDR3 is TGTGCCAGCAGTGGACAGCGTACGCAGTATTTT.

The chain combines TRBV18 with TRBJ1-1; tentative D call: TRBD1 (6 bases). The germline V and J ends were trimmed by 3 bases and 1 base, with 12 bases remaining between them. The CDR3 spans 15 residues. From germline, CDR1 is KGHSH and CDR2 LQKENI. The CDR3 sequence is CASSPSEGGNTEAFF. The CDR3 coding sequence is TGTGCCAGCTCACCCTCAGAGGGGGGGAACACTGAAGCTTTCTTT.

This clone was seen a few times. V gene TRBV6-5 combines with J gene TRBJ1-2, with 10 bases that match TRBD1. V shed 10 bases, J shed 5 bases, and the junction held 13 bases outside the gene matches. The CDR3 has 15 residues. The germline CDR1 and CDR2 sequences are MNHEY and SVGAGI. The CDR3 spells CATGGWGQGTYGYTF. CDR3 sequence (DNA): TGTGCCACCGGGGGGTGGGGACAGGGGACATATGGCTACACCTTC.

This chain joins TRBV7-3 and TRBJ2-1, with 7 bases that match TRBD2. The germline CDR1 and CDR2 sequences are SGHTA and FQGTGA. This CDR3 comprises 14 residues. The V and J ends lost 2 bases and 4 bases, in that order; junction bases with no gene match: 2. CDR3 DNA sequence: TGTGCCAGCAGCTTAGCGGGGGATTACAATGAGCAGTTCTTC. It yields the protein CASSLAGDYNEQFF.

This clone has just one count. The CDR3 DNA reads as TGTGCCAGCTCTCGCGTGGCAGGCTACGAGCAGTACTTC. Translation gives CASSRVAGYEQYF. This chain links TRBV18 with TRBJ2-7; D is unclear. V shed 6 bases and J shed 3 bases, with 12 bases lying between them. CDR3 length equals 13 residues. Germline loops: CDR1 KGHSH, CDR2 LQKENI.

The J gene is TRBJ1-1, the V gene TRBV7-9, with D tentatively TRBD1 (5 bases). This CDR3 has 14 residues. Trimming took 4 bases from V and 1 from J, leaving 10 bases between them. The germline V gene encodes CDR1 SEHNR and CDR2 FQNEAQ (reference sequence). The chain's CDR3 is CASSYDGTNTEAFF. In DNA form, the CDR3 reads TGTGCCAGCAGCTACGACGGGACGAACACTGAAGCTTTCTTT.

The chain joins TRBV12-3 or TRBV12-4 to TRBJ1-2, with D possibly matching TRBD1 (5 bases). This CDR3 region has 12 residues. V shed 3 bases and J shed 7 bases, with 9 bases lying between them. Here the CDR3 DNA reads TGTGCCAGCAGTTTGGGGCGGGGTGGCTACACCTTC. It is translated as CASSLGRGGYTF.

The rearrangement joins TRBV28 to TRBJ1-1; D is ambiguous. Germline loops: CDR1 MDHEN, CDR2 SYDVKM. This CDR3 contains 14 residues. V was shortened by 4 bases and J by 1 base, with 10 bases between the two germline ends. CDR3 sequence: CASSWVWGNTEAFF. In DNA, the CDR3 is TGTGCCAGCAGTTGGGTGTGGGGGAACACTGAAGCTTTCTTT.

V usage is TRBV3-1 (or the pseudogene TRBV3-2) and J usage is TRBJ1-1; D perhaps matches TRBD1 (6 bases). Trimming left V 9 bases short and J 5 bases short, with 16 bases between. CDR1 is LGHDT, CDR2 YNNKEL, per germline (reference sequence). The CDR3 sequence is 13 residues long. The CDR3 sequence is CASSQGDWTEAFF. The CDR3 DNA reads TGTGCCAGTTCACAGGGAGATTGGACTGAAGCTTTCTTT.